The 23 T cell receptor beta chains in this list originate from one sample, sequenced in a study of post-analysis software for immune sequencing data. Overall study results and limits: Comparison of patients with controls showed five TRBV segments more frequent in patients, TRBV5-6, TRBV5-1 and TRBV20-1 among them.

Researchers reported that TCR beta cDNA libraries carried unique molecular identifiers. TCRdb itself ran the PCR reads through MiXCR, one entry per CDR3 protein. Counted here are hundreds of thousands of distinct CDR3 sequences, roughly 29% occurring once; the ten biggest clones make up under 0.7%. These receptors' antigens are unknown. Input material: blood. These TCRs come from a girl aged 10 to 17 with multiple sclerosis.

This chain links TRBV10-2 with TRBJ1-1; the D gene is possibly TRBD1 (5 bases). Germline assignment: CDR1 WSHSY and CDR2 SAAADI. This CDR3 comprises 13 residues. Trimming shortened V by 4 bases and J by 1 base, and 7 bases separated the two germline ends. The CDR3 sequence is CASSVGENTEAFF. The CDR3 coding sequence is TGCGCCAGCAGTGTGGGGGAGAACACTGAAGCTTTCTTT.

The sample holds a few counts of this clonotype. The CDR3 DNA reads as TGTGCCAGCAGCCTACCGGACCTAGGCTACACCTTC. Protein product: CASSLPDLGYTF. V and J are TRBV7-9 and TRBJ1-2; D remains unclear. This CDR3 is built from 12 residues. In germline, CDR1 is SEHNR, CDR2 FQNEAQ (reference sequence). Trimming shortened V by 5 bases and J by 8 bases, and 12 bases separated the two germline ends.

The sample holds a few counts of this clonotype. CDR3 nucleotides: TGTGCCAGCAGCCAATGGAGGCAGCCCCAGCATTTT. It is translated as CASSQWRQPQHF. V and J are TRBV16 and TRBJ1-5; D is unclear. With 1 base removed from V and 7 bases from J, the gap between germline ends came to 5 bases. The CDR3 covers 12 residues. Germline CDR1 reads KGHSY; CDR2 reads FQNENV.

This clonotype has just a few counts. Here the CDR3 reads CASTAHPNQPQHF. CDR3 DNA: TGTGCCAGCACCGCACACCCTAATCAGCCCCAGCATTTT. The genes are TRBV7-2 and TRBJ1-5; D call uncertain. V was pared by 7 bases and J by 4 bases, with 11 bases between. Germline CDR1 SGHTA, CDR2 FQGNSA. CDR3 length: 13 amino acids.

Concerning this clonotype: One junction end does not reproduce the germline sequence, and a read error may be involved. This chain connects TRBV7-2 to TRBJ2-3, with 7 bases aligning to TRBD1. The germline V gene encodes CDR1 SGHTA and CDR2 FQGNSA. The CDR3 is made up of 13 amino acids. In DNA, the CDR3 is TGTGCCAGCTTGAGGGGGCCCCCAGATGCGCAGTATTTT. It encodes CASLRGPPDAQYF.

This clonotype was detected only a few times. The gene calls are TRBV25-1 and TRBJ2-1; D possibly corresponds to TRBD1 (6 bases). The CDR3 length is 17 residues. With 5 bases removed from V and 0 bases from J, the gap between germline ends came to 17 bases. CDR1 and CDR2 (germline): MGHDK, SYGVNS. The CDR3 nucleotides read TGTGCCAGCAGTAGGGGGTGGGGACATAGCTCCTACAATGAGCAGTTCTTC. It is translated as CASSRGWGHSSYNEQFF. The complete variable domain, with remaining parts taken from reference TRBV25-1 and TRBJ2-1, reads EADIYQTPRYLVIGTGKKITLECSQTMGHDKMYWYQQDPGMELHLIHYSYGVNSTEKGDLSSESTVSRIRTEHFPLTLESARPSHTSQYLCASSRGWGHSSYNEQFFGPGTRLTVL.

V is TRBV28 and J is TRBJ2-1; weak D call: TRBD2 (6 bases). V dropped 5 bases and J dropped 2 bases, with 13 bases sitting between them. This CDR3 has 15 residues. Germline V lookup: CDR1 MDHEN, CDR2 SYDVKM. CDR3 amino acids: CASSPWRDTYNEQFF. For the CDR3, the DNA is TGTGCCAGCAGTCCGTGGCGGGATACCTACAATGAGCAGTTCTTC.

This clonotype was observed a handful of times. V gene TRBV5-1 combines with J gene TRBJ2-1, with TRBD2 as a possible D gene (6 bases). V shed 4 bases and J shed 9 bases, with 11 bases lying between them. CDR3 length: 12 amino acids. Germline CDR1 SGHRS, CDR2 YFSETQ. In DNA form, the CDR3 reads TGCGCCAGCAGCAAGGAGGGTATTGAGCAGTTCTTC. Residues: CASSKEGIEQFF.

This clonotype showed up just once. The V gene is TRBV12-3 or TRBV12-4, the J gene TRBJ2-4; tentatively, D is TRBD2 (5 bases). This CDR3 region has 14 residues. The V gene lost 0 bases and the J gene lost 9 bases, with 12 bases spanning the gap. Written as DNA, the CDR3 is TGTGCCAGCAGTTTAGCAACTAGATTTGGCATTCAGTACTTC. Translation gives CASSLATRFGIQYF.

The V gene is TRBV5-1, the J gene TRBJ2-3, with 9 bases lining up with TRBD1. V gave up 0 bases and J gave up 0 bases; unmatched junction bases: 5. Germline V gene data show CDR1 as SGHRS and CDR2 as YFSETQ. The CDR3 spans 17 residues. The CDR3, as DNA: TGCGCCAGCAGCTTGGAGGGACAGGGACGTAGCACAGATACGCAGTATTTT. Translation gives CASSLEGQGRSTDTQYF.

On this clonotype itself: A much larger clone lies one base from this, so it may be a read error. The genes are TRBV5-1 and TRBJ2-5; TRBD2 matches 10 bases. The germline V gene has CDR1 SGHRS and CDR2 YFSETQ. J was trimmed by 11 bases and V by 0 bases; bases with no gene match: 13. There are 16 residues in the CDR3. The CDR3 reads CASSLDPAGGTNEQYF. CDR3 nucleotide sequence: TGCGCCAGCAGCTTGGACCCAGCGGGAGGGACTAATGAGCAGTACTTC. Looking up the rest from reference TRBV5-1 and TRBJ2-5 gives the full variable domain: KAGVTQTPRYLIKTRGQQVTLSCSPISGHRSVSWYQQTPGQGLQFLFEYFSETQRNKGNFPGRFSGRQFSNSRSEMNVSTLELGDSALYLCASSLDPAGGTNEQYFGPGTRLLVL.

This clonotype was detected only once. The rearrangement uses TRBV10-3 and TRBJ1-5; TRBD1 matches at 9 bases. Germline CDR1 reads ENHRY; CDR2 reads SYGVKD. The CDR3 has 14 amino acids. Trimming took 7 bases from V and 4 from J; bases not matched to a gene: 5. This CDR3 is CAIKPGQGNQPQHF. DNA for the CDR3: TGTGCCATCAAGCCGGGACAGGGAAATCAGCCCCAGCATTTT.

Regarding this clonotype: One end of the junction does not line up with germline, which may come from a read error. This rearrangement joins TRBV28 to TRBJ2-1, with D perhaps assigned TRBD1 or TRBD2 (6 bases each). The CDR3 spans 11 residues. Germline V gene data show CDR1 as MDHEN and CDR2 as SYDVKM. The CDR3 reads CASSLRGGQCF. Here the CDR3 DNA reads TGTGCCAGCAGTTTGAGAGGGGGGCAGTGCTTC.

This clonotype was recorded at least ten times. V gene TRBV20-1 combines with J gene TRBJ2-3, with 8 positions matching TRBD2. Germline CDR1 is DFQATT and CDR2 is SNEGSKA (reference sequence). This CDR3 spans 18 amino acids. V gave up 5 bases and J gave up 2 bases; unmatched junction bases: 18. This chain's CDR3 is CSAPDFLSGDPFTDTQYF. CDR3 DNA sequence: TGCAGTGCTCCCGACTTCCTTAGCGGGGACCCTTTCACAGATACGCAGTATTTT.

The V gene is TRBV5-6, the J gene TRBJ2-2, with 8 bases matching TRBD1. Germline CDR1 is SGHDT and CDR2 is YYEEEE. The CDR3 is 17 amino acids. V gave up 4 bases and J gave up 5 bases; unmatched junction bases: 13. CDR3 protein: CASSLVFRGQSTGELFF. The CDR3 nucleotides are TGTGCCAGCAGCCTCGTATTCAGGGGGCAAAGTACCGGGGAGCTGTTTTTT. Complete variable domain (other parts from reference TRBV5-6 and TRBJ2-2): DAGVTQSPTHLIKTRGQQVTLRCSPKSGHDTVSWYQQALGQGPQFIFQYYEEEERQRGNFPDRFSGHQFPNYSSELNVNALLLGDSALYLCASSLVFRGQSTGELFFGEGSRLTVL.

The V gene is TRBV6-5, the J gene TRBJ1-3; possibly TRBD1 for D (6 bases). This CDR3 is built from 14 residues. V was shortened by 2 bases and J by 2 bases, with 7 bases between the two germline ends. Germline V gene sequence: CDR1 MNHEY, CDR2 SVGAGI. In nucleotides, the CDR3 is TGTGCCAGCAGTTACGGGACACCTGGAAACACCATATATTTT. This translates into CASSYGTPGNTIYF.

The rearrangement links TRBV28 to TRBJ2-1; maybe TRBD1 (5 bases). The V gene's germline CDR1 is MDHEN and CDR2 SYDVKM. The CDR3 is 16 amino acids. V was shortened by 3 bases and J by 6 bases, with 18 bases between the two germline ends. Here the CDR3 reads CASSFAPQGTFNEQFF. The CDR3 region has the DNA TGTGCCAGCAGTTTCGCCCCGCAGGGCACGTTCAATGAGCAGTTCTTC.

CDR3 coding DNA: TGTGCCAGCAGTTACTTACAGATCGGGGAGCTGTTTTTT. Translated: CASSYLQIGELFF. The J gene is TRBJ2-2, the V gene TRBV6-5; the D is unclear. V was pared by 1 base and J by 7 bases, with 7 bases between. Germline assignment: CDR1 MNHEY and CDR2 SVGAGI. There are 13 residues in the CDR3.

The chain uses TRBV7-2 and TRBJ2-7; TRBD2 might be the D (6 bases). Trimming took 5 bases from V and 3 from J, leaving 14 bases between them. The germline gives CDR1 SGHTA, CDR2 FQGNSA. This CDR3 has 14 residues. CDR3 nucleotide sequence: TGTGCCAGCAGCACCCCGACTAGTGGCTACGAGCAGTACTTC. This gives the protein CASSTPTSGYEQYF.

The rearrangement joins TRBV20-1 to TRBJ2-3; the D gene could be TRBD1 or TRBD2 (5 bases each). V was trimmed by 1 base and J by 0 bases, leaving 11 bases between them. The germline CDR1 and CDR2 sequences are DFQATT and SNEGSKA (reference sequence). This CDR3 has 15 amino acids. The CDR3: CSARGFWGSTDTQYF. DNA of the CDR3: TGCAGTGCTAGAGGGTTTTGGGGGAGCACAGATACGCAGTATTTT.

J is TRBJ2-5 and V is TRBV10-3, with D perhaps assigned TRBD1 or TRBD2 (5 bases each). The J call is uncertain, as TRBJ2-7 better fits the DNA end. Looked up from germline, CDR1 is ENHRY and CDR2 is SYGVKD. The CDR3 runs 13 residues. The CDR3 sequence is CATQQEADYEQYF. Written as DNA, the CDR3 is TGTGCCACACAACAGGAGGCCGACTACGAGCAGTACTTC.

The CDR3 is CASSLRFWGAAAITEAFF. CDR3 DNA: TGTGCCAGCAGTTTAAGGTTTTGGGGTGCGGCGGCAATTACTGAAGCTTTCTTT. The chain recombines TRBV12-3 or TRBV12-4 with TRBJ1-1; D is ambiguous. CDR3 length: 18 residues. The V and J ends lost 2 bases and 5 bases respectively, with 24 bases between them.

This clonotype was observed a few times. CDR3 bases: TGTGCCACCAGCAGAGACGAAATAGGGGGACTAGCTCCCCACGAGCAGTACTTC. Translated, it gives CATSRDEIGGLAPHEQYF. The chain has TRBV15 and TRBJ2-7; 9 bases are shared with TRBD2. Germline CDR1 is LNHNV and CDR2 is YYDKDF (reference sequence). The CDR3 sequence is 18 residues long. Trimming removed 0 bases from V and 5 bases from J; junction bases left unmatched: 14.